This is a list of T cell receptor beta chains from one sample in a study of T cells in Graves' hyperthyroidism and ophthalmopathy. One entry per CDR3 protein results from TCRdb running MiXCR on the multiplex PCR reads. Of some 500,000 distinct CDR3 sequences listed, around an eighth were seen once; the top ten hold less than 20%. The source material was blood. These receptors all stem from a woman younger than 30 with Graves' hyperthyroidism. Both conserved end residues are part of each CDR3. The order of the fields is D gene, clone size, J gene, V gene, CDR3 protein, CDR3 DNA. D genes are given only for firm matches. Clone size is given for some rows only: seen once, a few or many times, or a class if the clone is expanded.

TRBD1,many,TRBJ1-5,TRBV18,CASSPEQGAGDQPQHF,TGTGCCAGCTCACCAGAGCAGGGGGCAGGAGATCAGCCCCAGCATTTT
TRBD1,few,TRBJ2-4,TRBV27,CASSPGQGVDIQYF,TGTGCCAGCAGTCCGGGACAGGGGGTAGACATTCAGTACTTC
TRBD2,many,TRBJ2-1,TRBV11-3,CASSPGLAGAGEQFF,TGTGCCAGCAGCCCCGGACTAGCGGGAGCCGGTGAGCAGTTCTTC
-,-,TRBJ1-1,TRBV30,CAWRGVGMLNTEAFF,TGTGCCTGGAGGGGGGTAGGGATGCTGAACACTGAAGCTTTCTTT
TRBD2,many,TRBJ2-1,TRBV27,CASRGTSGRVQFF,TGTGCCAGCAGGGGGACTAGCGGGAGAGTGCAGTTCTTC
TRBD2,many,TRBJ2-1,TRBV12-3/TRBV12-4,CASSRGTSGAYNEQFF,TGTGCCAGCAGTCGGGGGACTAGCGGGGCCTACAATGAGCAGTTCTTC
TRBD1,few,TRBJ2-1,TRBV5-1,CASSLAGTGEYNEQFF,TGCGCCAGCAGCTTGGCCGGGACAGGGGAATACAATGAGCAGTTCTTC
-,many,TRBJ2-1,TRBV11-1,CASSPQSLGYNEQFF,TGTGCCAGCAGCCCCCAGAGTCTCGGATACAATGAGCAGTTCTTC
TRBD2,many,TRBJ2-5,TRBV24-1,CATSGSASGGGETQYF,TGTGCCACCAGTGGTTCGGCTAGCGGGGGCGGAGAGACCCAGTACTTC
TRBD2,-,TRBJ2-3,TRBV10-1,CASTEGKRDLASTDTQYF,TGCGCCAGCACCGAGGGGAAGCGGGATCTAGCTAGCACAGATACGCAGTATTTT
-,many,TRBJ2-1,TRBV11-3,CASSLESRSSYNEQFF,TGTGCCAGCAGCTTAGAGTCTCGGAGCTCCTACAATGAGCAGTTCTTC
TRBD1,many,TRBJ2-1,TRBV27,CASSPSTGNNEQFF,TGTGCCAGCAGTCCATCGACAGGGAACAATGAGCAGTTCTTC
TRBD2,-,TRBJ2-5,TRBV6-5,CASGYSFASGETQYF,TGTGCCAGCGGTTACTCGTTTGCTAGCGGAGAGACCCAGTACTTC
-,many,TRBJ2-4,TRBV12-3/TRBV12-4,CASTLGGAAKNIQYF,TGTGCCAGCACCCTAGGCGGAGCGGCCAAAAACATTCAGTACTTC
-,many,TRBJ2-1,TRBV3-1,CASSPNGDNEQFF,TGTGCCAGCAGCCCCAACGGGGACAATGAGCAGTTCTTC
-,many,TRBJ2-2,TRBV3-1,CASSGQTFGMDTGELFF,TGTGCCAGCAGCGGCCAGACTTTCGGGATGGACACCGGGGAGCTGTTTTTT
TRBD1,once,TRBJ2-7,TRBV2,CASSERRQGSYEQYF,TGTGCCAGCAGTGAAAGGAGACAGGGCTCCTACGAGCAGTACTTC
-,-,TRBJ2-3,TRBV11-2,CASSIGIVADTQYF,TGTGCCAGCAGCATTGGGATAGTAGCGGATACGCAGTATTTT
TRBD1,many,TRBJ1-2,TRBV6-1,CASREGQGLDYGYTF,TGTGCCAGCAGAGAGGGACAGGGGCTTGACTATGGCTACACCTTC
TRBD2,many,TRBJ2-3,TRBV20-1,CSARGLAGRQDTQYF,TGCAGTGCTAGAGGGCTAGCGGGACGTCAAGATACGCAGTATTTT
-,many,TRBJ1-3,TRBV24-1,CATSDPGSSGNTIYF,TGTGCCACCAGTGATCCTGGTAGCTCTGGAAACACCATATATTTT
-,-,TRBJ1-1,TRBV10-1,CASSPGRVNTEAFF,TGCGCCAGCAGTCCGGGACGGGTGAACACTGAAGCTTTCTTT
TRBD1,many,TRBJ2-5,TRBV4-1,CASSQDVDRAQETQYF,TGCGCCAGCAGCCAAGATGTGGACAGGGCTCAAGAGACCCAGTACTTC
TRBD1,many,TRBJ1-1,TRBV5-1,CASSQWTGSNTEAFF,TGCGCCAGCAGCCAGTGGACAGGGAGTAACACTGAAGCTTTCTTT
-,few,TRBJ2-2,TRBV12-3/TRBV12-4,CASSVGVTVQSGELFF,TGTGCCAGCAGTGTCGGGGTCACCGTCCAGTCAGGGGAGCTGTTTTTT
-,few,TRBJ1-1,TRBV7-9,CASSLTGPWNTEAFF,TGTGCCAGCAGCTTAACAGGCCCGTGGAACACTGAAGCTTTCTTT
-,-,TRBJ2-7,TRBV5-1,CASSLAAGGSYEEYF,TGCGCCAGCAGCTTGGCCGCAGGCGGCTCCTACGAGGAGTACTTC
TRBD1,many,TRBJ1-5,TRBV12-3/TRBV12-4,CASSPRDRGRKNQPQHF,TGTGCCAGCAGTCCCCGGGACAGGGGGCGAAAGAATCAGCCCCAGCATTTT
TRBD2,-,TRBJ2-3,TRBV6-2/TRBV6-3,CASRTSGQVTDTQYF,TGTGCCAGCAGGACTAGCGGGCAAGTCACAGATACGCAGTATTTT